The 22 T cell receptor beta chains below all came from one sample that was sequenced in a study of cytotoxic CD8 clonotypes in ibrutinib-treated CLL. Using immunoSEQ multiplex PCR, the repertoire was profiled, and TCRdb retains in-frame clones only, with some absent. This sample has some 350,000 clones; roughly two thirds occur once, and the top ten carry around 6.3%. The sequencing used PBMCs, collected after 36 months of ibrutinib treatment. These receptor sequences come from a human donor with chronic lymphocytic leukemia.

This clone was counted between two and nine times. In DNA form, the CDR3 reads TGTGCCAGCAGCTTAGGCAGGGCCGTCTCCTACGAGCAGTACTTC. Protein product: CASSLGRAVSYEQYF. The chain uses TRBV7-2 and TRBJ2-7; possible D gene TRBD1, 5 bases. Between the trimmed V and J ends, which lost 1 base and 0 bases, there was a span of 10 bases. The CDR3 covers 15 residues. Germline V gives CDR1 SGHTA, CDR2 FQGNSA. Using reference TRBV7-2 and TRBJ2-7 for the parts outside the CDR3, the full variable domain is GAGVSQSPSNKVTEKGKDVELRCDPISGHTALYWYRQSLGQGLEFLIYFQGNSAPDKSGLPSDRFSAERTGGSVSTLTIQRTQQEDSAVYLCASSLGRAVSYEQYFGPGTRLTVT.

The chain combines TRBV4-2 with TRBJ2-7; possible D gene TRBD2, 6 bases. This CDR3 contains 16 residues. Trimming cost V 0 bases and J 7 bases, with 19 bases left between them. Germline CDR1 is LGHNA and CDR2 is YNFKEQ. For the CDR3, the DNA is TGTGCCAGCAGCCAAGACCTCTTTGGGGGGAAGTGGGAGCAGTACTTC. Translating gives CASSQDLFGGKWEQYF.

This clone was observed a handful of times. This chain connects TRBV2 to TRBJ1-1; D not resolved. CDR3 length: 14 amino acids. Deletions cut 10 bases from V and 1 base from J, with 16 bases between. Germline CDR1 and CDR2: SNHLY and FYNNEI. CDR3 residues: CAKRPPLGNTEAFF. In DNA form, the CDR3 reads TGTGCCAAGAGACCCCCCCTGGGGAACACTGAAGCTTTCTTT. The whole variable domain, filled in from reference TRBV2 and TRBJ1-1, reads EPEVTQTPSHQVTQMGQEVILRCVPISNHLYFYWYRQILGQKVEFLVSFYNNEISEKSEIFDDQFSVERPDGSNFTLKIRSTKLEDSAMYFCAKRPPLGNTEAFFGQGTRLTVV.

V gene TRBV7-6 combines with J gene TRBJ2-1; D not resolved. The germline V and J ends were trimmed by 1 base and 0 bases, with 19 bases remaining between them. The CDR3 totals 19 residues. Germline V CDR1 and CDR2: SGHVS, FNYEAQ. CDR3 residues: CASSLGLSGSLSSYNEQFF. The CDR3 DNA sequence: TGTGCCAGCAGCTTAGGGCTTAGTGGCTCCTTGAGCTCCTACAATGAGCAGTTCTTC. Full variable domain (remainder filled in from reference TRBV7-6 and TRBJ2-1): GAGVSQSPRYKVTKRGQDVALRCDPISGHVSLYWYRQALGQGPEFLTYFNYEAQQDKSGLPNDRFSAERPEGSISTLTIQRTEQRDSAMYRCASSLGLSGSLSSYNEQFFGPGTRLTVL.

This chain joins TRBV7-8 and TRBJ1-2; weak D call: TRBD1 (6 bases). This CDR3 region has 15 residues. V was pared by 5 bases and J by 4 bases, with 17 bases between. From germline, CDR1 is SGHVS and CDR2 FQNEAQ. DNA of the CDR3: TGTGCCAGCAGCGGTCAGGGAGGGGGAAGCTATGGCTACACCTTC. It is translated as CASSGQGGGSYGYTF.

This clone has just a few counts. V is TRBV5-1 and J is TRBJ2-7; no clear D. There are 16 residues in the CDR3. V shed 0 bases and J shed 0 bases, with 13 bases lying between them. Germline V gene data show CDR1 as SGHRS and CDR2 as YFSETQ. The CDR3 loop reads CASSLEWPGPSYEQYF. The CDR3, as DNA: TGCGCCAGCAGCTTGGAGTGGCCAGGCCCCTCCTACGAGCAGTACTTC. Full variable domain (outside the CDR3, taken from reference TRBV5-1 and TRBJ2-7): KAGVTQTPRYLIKTRGQQVTLSCSPISGHRSVSWYQQTPGQGLQFLFEYFSETQRNKGNFPGRFSGRQFSNSRSEMNVSTLELGDSALYLCASSLEWPGPSYEQYFGPGTRLTVT.

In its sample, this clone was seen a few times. Here the CDR3 reads CASSPREGYQPQHF. The CDR3 bases are TGCGCCAGCAGCCCACGGGAGGGGTATCAGCCCCAGCATTTT. The chain links TRBV4-1 to TRBJ1-5; the D gene is possibly TRBD1 (5 bases). Germline CDR1 is MGHRA and CDR2 is YSYEKL. The CDR3 covers 14 residues. The V gene lost 4 bases and the J gene lost 5 bases, with 12 bases spanning the gap.

For the CDR3, the DNA is TGCGCCAGCAGTTGGAGACAGGGTCGGGCAGATACGCAGTATTTT. This codes for CASSWRQGRADTQYF. This rearrangement joins TRBV5-1 to TRBJ2-3; 7 bases are shared with TRBD1. From germline, CDR1 is SGHRS and CDR2 YFSETQ. The length of the CDR3 is 15 residues. V shed 5 bases and J 4 bases; nucleotides not matched to a gene: 10.

The CDR3 reads CSVYTGWSTDEQFF. The DNA for the CDR3 is TGCAGCGTTTACACAGGGTGGTCAACCGATGAGCAGTTCTTC. The chain couples TRBV29-1 to TRBJ2-1, with a weak D call TRBD1 (6 bases). Germline CDR1 and CDR2: SQVTM and ANQGSEA. V gave up 5 bases and J gave up 8 bases, with 19 bases separating them. CDR3 length: 14 amino acids.

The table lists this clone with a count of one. The CDR3 spells CASSFPGAAGELFF. CDR3 DNA: TGCGCCAGCAGCTTCCCAGGGGCGGCCGGGGAGCTGTTTTTT. V usage is TRBV5-1 and J usage is TRBJ2-2; a possible D gene is TRBD1 (6 bases). This CDR3 spans 14 amino acids. Deletions cut 2 bases from V and 6 bases from J, with 11 bases between. The germline V gene has CDR1 SGHRS and CDR2 YFSETQ.

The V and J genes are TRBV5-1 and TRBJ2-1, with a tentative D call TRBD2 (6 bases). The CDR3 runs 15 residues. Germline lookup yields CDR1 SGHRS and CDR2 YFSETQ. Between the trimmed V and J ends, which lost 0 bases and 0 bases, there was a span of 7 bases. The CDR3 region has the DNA TGCGCCAGCAGCTTGGACGGGAGCTCCTACAATGAGCAGTTCTTC. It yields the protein CASSLDGSSYNEQFF. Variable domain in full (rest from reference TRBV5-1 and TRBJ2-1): KAGVTQTPRYLIKTRGQQVTLSCSPISGHRSVSWYQQTPGQGLQFLFEYFSETQRNKGNFPGRFSGRQFSNSRSEMNVSTLELGDSALYLCASSLDGSSYNEQFFGPGTRLTVL.

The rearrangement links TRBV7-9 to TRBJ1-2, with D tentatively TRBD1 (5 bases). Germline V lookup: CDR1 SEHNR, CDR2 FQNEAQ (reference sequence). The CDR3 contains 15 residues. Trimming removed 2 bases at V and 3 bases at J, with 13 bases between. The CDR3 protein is CASSLRAGRDYGYTF. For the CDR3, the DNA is TGTGCCAGCAGCTTAAGGGCAGGGAGAGACTATGGCTACACCTTC. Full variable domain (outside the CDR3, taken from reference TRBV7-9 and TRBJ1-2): DTGVSQNPRHKITKRGQNVTFRCDPISEHNRLYWYRQTLGQGPEFLTYFQNEAQLEKSRLLSDRFSAERPKGSFSTLEIQRTEQGDSAMYLCASSLRAGRDYGYTFGSGTRLTVV.

The CDR3 nucleotides read TGTGCCAGCAGTCCAGACAGGACCTATGGCTACACCTTC. It is translated as CASSPDRTYGYTF. This rearrangement joins TRBV7-6 to TRBJ1-2, with a weak D call TRBD1 (6 bases). The germline CDR1 and CDR2 sequences are SGHVS and FNYEAQ. V was trimmed by 6 bases and J by 4 bases, leaving 12 bases between them. The length of the CDR3 is 13 residues.

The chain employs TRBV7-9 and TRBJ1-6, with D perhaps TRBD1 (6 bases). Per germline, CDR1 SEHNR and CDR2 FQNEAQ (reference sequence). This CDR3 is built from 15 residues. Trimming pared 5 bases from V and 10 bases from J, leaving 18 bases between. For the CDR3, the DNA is TGTGCCAGCAGCCCCGAGACAGGCGGCACCTCACCCCTCCACTTT. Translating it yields CASSPETGGTSPLHF.

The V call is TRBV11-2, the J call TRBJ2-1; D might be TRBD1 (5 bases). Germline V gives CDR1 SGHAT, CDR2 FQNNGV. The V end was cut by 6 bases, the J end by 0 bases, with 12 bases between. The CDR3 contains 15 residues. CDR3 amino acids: CASRIHRTSYNEQFF. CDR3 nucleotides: TGTGCCAGCAGAATTCACAGGACCTCCTACAATGAGCAGTTCTTC.

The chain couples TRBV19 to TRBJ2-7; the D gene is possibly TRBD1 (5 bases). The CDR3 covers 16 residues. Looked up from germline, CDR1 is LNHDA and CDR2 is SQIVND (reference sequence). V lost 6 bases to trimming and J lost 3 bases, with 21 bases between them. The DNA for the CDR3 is TGTGCCAGTAGCAGGGTCCATCGTCTACAGTACTACGAGCAGTACTTC. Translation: CASSRVHRLQYYEQYF.

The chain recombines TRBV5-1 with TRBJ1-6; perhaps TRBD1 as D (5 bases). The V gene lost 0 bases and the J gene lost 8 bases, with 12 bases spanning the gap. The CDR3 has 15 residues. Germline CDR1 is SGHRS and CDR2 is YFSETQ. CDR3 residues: CASSLVGTWDSPLHF. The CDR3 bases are TGCGCCAGCAGCTTGGTAGGGACCTGGGATTCACCCCTCCACTTT.

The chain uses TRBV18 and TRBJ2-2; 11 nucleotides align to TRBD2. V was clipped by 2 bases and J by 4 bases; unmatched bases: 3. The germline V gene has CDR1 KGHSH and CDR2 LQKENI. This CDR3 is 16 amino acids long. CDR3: CASSPFLAGGTGELFF. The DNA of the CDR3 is TGTGCCAGCTCACCATTCCTAGCGGGGGGCACCGGGGAGCTGTTTTTT. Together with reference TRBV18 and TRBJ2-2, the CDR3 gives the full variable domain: NAGVMQNPRHLVRRRGQEARLRCSPMKGHSHVYWYRQLPEEGLKFMVYLQKENIIDESGMPKERFSAEFPKEGPSILRIQQVVRGDSAAYFCASSPFLAGGTGELFFGEGSRLTVL.

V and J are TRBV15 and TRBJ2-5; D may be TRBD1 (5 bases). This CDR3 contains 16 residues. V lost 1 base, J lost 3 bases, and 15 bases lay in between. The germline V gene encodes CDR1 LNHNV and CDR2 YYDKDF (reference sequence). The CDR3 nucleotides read TGTGCCACCAGCAGAGCAGATCGTCAGGGTGAAGAGACCCAGTACTTC. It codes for CATSRADRQGEETQYF.

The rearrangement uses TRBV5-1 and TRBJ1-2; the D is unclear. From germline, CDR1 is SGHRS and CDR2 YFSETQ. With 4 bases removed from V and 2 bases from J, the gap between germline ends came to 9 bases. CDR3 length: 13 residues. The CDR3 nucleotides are TGCGCCAGCAGCAGCATCCAAAACTATGGCTACACCTTC. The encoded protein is CASSSIQNYGYTF.

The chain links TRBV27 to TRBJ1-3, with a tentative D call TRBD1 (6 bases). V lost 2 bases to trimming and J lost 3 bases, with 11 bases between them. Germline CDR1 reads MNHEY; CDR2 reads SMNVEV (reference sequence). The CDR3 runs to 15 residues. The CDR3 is CASSLTTGFGNTIYF. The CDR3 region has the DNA TGTGCCAGCAGTTTAACGACAGGTTTTGGAAACACCATATATTTT.

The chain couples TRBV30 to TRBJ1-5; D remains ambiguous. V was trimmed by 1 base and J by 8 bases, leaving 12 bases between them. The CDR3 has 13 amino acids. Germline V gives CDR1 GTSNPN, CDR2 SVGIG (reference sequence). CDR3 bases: TGTGCCTGGAGTGGTTGGGGTAGGAAGCCCCAGCATTTT. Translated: CAWSGWGRKPQHF.